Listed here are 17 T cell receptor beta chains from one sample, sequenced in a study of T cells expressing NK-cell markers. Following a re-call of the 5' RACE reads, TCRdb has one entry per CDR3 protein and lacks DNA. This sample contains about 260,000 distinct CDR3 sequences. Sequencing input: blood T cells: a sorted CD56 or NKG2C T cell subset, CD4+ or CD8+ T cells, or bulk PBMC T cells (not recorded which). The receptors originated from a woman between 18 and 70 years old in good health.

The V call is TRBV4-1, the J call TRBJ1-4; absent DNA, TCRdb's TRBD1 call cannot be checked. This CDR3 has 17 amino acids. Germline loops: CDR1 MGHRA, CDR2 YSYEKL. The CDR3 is CASSQDRKGAANEKLFF.

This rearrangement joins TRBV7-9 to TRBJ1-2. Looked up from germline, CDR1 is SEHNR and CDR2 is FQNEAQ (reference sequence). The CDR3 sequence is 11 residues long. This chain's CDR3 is CASIPQPGYTF.

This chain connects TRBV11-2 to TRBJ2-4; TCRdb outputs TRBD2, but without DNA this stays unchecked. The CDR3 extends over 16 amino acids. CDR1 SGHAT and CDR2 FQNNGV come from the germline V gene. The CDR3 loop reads CASSLRPSLAKNIQYF.

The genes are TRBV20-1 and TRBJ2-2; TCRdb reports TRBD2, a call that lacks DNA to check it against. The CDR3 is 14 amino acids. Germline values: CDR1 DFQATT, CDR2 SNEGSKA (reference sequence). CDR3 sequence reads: CSARPSGKSGELFF.

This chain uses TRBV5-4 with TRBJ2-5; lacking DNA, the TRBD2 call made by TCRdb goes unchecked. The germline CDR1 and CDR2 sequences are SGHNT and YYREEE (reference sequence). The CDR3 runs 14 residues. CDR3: CASKEASGGETQYF.

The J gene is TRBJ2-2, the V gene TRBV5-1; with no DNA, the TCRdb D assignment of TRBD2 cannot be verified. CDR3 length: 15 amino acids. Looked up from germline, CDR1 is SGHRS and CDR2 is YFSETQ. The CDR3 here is CASSRPPPNTGELFF.

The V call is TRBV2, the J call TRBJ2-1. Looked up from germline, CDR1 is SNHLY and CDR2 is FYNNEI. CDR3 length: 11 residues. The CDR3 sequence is CASNLVNEQFF.

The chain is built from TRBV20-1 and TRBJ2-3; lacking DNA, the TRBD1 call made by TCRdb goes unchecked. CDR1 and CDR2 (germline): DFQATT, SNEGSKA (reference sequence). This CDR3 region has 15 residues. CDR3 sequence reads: CSASPGTGGTDTQYF.

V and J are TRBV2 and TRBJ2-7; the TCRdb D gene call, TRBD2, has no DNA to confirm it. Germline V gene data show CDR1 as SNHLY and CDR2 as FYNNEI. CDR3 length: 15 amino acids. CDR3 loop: CASSELAGGFYEQYF. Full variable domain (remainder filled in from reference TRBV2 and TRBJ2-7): EPEVTQTPSHQVTQMGQEVILRCVPISNHLYFYWYRQILGQKVEFLVSFYNNEISEKSEIFDDQFSVERPDGSNFTLKIRSTKLEDSAMYFCASSELAGGFYEQYFGPGTRLTVT.

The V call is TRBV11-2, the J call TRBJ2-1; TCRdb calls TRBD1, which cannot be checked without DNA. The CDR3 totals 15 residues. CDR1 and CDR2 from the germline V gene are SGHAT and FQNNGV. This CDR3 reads CASSLTQGSYNEQFF.

The CDR3 reads CSVQDGPWSNQPQHF. The chain recombines TRBV29-1 with TRBJ1-5. The V gene's germline CDR1 is SQVTM and CDR2 ANQGSEA. This CDR3 is 15 amino acids long.

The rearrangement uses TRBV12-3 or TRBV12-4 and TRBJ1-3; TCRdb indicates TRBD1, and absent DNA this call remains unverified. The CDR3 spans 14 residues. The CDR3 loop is CASRGVQGSNTIYF.

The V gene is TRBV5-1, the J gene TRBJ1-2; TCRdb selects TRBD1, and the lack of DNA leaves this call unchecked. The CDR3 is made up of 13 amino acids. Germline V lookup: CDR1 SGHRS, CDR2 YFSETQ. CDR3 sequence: CASSQTGGYGYTF.

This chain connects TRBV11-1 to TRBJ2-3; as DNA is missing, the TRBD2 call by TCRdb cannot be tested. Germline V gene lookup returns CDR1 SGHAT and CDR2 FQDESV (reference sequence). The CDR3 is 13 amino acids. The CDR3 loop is CASSLQTIDTQYF. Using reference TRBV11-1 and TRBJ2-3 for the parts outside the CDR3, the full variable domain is EAEVAQSPRYKITEKSQAVAFWCDPISGHATLYWYRQILGQGPELLVQFQDESVVDDSQLPKDRFSAERLKGVDSTLKIQPAELGDSAMYLCASSLQTIDTQYFGPGTRLTVL.

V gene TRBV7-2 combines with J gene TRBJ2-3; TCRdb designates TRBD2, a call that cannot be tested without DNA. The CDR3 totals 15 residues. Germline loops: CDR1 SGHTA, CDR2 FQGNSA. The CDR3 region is CASRRLAAPLDTQYF.

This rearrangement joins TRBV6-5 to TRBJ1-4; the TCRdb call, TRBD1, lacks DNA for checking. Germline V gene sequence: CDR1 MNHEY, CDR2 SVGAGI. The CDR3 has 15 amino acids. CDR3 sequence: CASSYSGGLNEKLFF.

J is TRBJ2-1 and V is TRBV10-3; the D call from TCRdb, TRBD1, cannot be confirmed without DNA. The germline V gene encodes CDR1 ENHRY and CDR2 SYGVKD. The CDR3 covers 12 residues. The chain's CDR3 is CASRTGEKVPHF.